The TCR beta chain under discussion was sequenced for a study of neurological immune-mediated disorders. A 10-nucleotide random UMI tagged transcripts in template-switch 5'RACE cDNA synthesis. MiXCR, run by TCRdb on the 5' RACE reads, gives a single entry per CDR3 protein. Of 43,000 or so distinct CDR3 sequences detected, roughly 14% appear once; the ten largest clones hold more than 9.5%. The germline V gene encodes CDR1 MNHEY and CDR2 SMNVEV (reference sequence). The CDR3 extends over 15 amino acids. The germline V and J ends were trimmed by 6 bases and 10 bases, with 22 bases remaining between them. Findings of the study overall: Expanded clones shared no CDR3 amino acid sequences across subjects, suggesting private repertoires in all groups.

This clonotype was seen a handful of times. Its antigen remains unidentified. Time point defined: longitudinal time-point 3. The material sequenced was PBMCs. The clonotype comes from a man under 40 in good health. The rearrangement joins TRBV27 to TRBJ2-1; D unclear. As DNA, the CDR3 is TGTGCCAGCAGGCCCGCTCCCAGCCGTTTTTCGGAGCAGTTCTTC. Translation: CASRPAPSRFSEQFF.